These T cell receptor beta chains were read from a single sample in a study of T cell responses to AZD1222 COVID-19 vaccine. Clones were sequenced by immunoSEQ multiplex PCR, and TCRdb holds only the in-frame ones, with some missing. Recorded here are over 130,000 clones; the top ten clones represent approximately 2%. Sequences were obtained from peripheral blood. Receptor source: an adult in good health. Each CDR3 is given with its conserved first and last residue. D genes are given only for firm matches.

CDR3 length,D gene,J gene,V gene,CDR3 protein,CDR3 DNA
14,NA,TRBJ1-5,TRBV19,CASSLLLGGQPQHF,TGTGCCAGTAGTTTGTTATTAGGGGGTCAGCCCCAGCATTTT
14,NA,TRBJ1-4,TRBV7-9,CASSLEGANEKLFF,TGTGCCAGCAGCTTAGAAGGGGCTAATGAAAAACTGTTTTTT
17,NA,TRBJ1-4,TRBV12-5,CASGLTGRHATNEKLFF,TGTGCTAGTGGTTTGACGGGGCGCCACGCAACTAATGAAAAACTGTTTTTT
17,NA,TRBJ2-6,TRBV19,CASRTGILSSGANVLTF,TGTGCCAGTAGAACCGGGATTTTAAGCTCTGGGGCCAACGTCCTGACTTTC
19,TRBD1,TRBJ2-4,TRBV6-2/TRBV6-3,CASSFRTGLATIAKNIQYF,TGTGCCAGCAGTTTCAGGACAGGGTTGGCTACTATAGCCAAAAACATTCAGTACTTC
14,NA,TRBJ1-1,TRBV6-5,CASSRQDLNTEAFF,TGTGCCAGCAGCCGACAGGACCTGAACACTGAAGCTTTCTTT
14,NA,TRBJ1-5,TRBV2,CASSAAGGNQPQHF,TGTGCCAGCAGTGCGGCAGGGGGCAATCAGCCCCAGCATTTT
18,NA,TRBJ1-2,TRBV5-1,CASSLGISRGPRGYGYTF,TGCGCCAGCAGCTTGGGTATTTCCCGAGGCCCTCGTGGCTATGGCTACACCTTC
13,NA,TRBJ2-3,TRBV30,CAWSAGTSDTQYF,TGTGCCTGGAGTGCCGGGACTTCAGATACGCAGTATTTT
16,TRBD1,TRBJ2-2,TRBV14,CASSQPTGGLPGELFF,TGTGCCAGCAGCCAGCCGACAGGGGGCCTTCCCGGGGAGCTGTTTTTT
15,NA,TRBJ2-1,TRBV5-4,CASSKDGGSYNEQFF,TGTGCCAGCAGCAAAGACGGTGGATCCTACAATGAGCAGTTCTTC
14,NA,TRBJ1-6,TRBV7-9,CASSPTGANSPLHF,TGTGCCAGCAGCCCCACGGGGGCTAATTCACCCCTCCACTTT